The TCR beta chain under discussion was sequenced for a study of OX40 agonist ivuxolimab in advanced cancers. In the study overall: Partial responses were seen in three patients, one with hepatocellular carcinoma and two with cutaneous melanoma. Findings and caveats of the study: Some patients who did not respond also had low normalized T-cell clonal expansion.

Turning to this clone: Its specificity is unknown.

The repertoire was sequenced with immunoSEQ multiplex PCR; TCRdb's copy has only in-frame clones and lacks some. The sample yields fewer than 85,000 clones, roughly 80% seen once. CDR1 SGHNT and CDR2 YYREEE come from the germline V gene (reference sequence). The CDR3 length is 14 residues. V gave up 0 bases and J gave up 2 bases, with 9 bases separating them. The V call is TRBV5-4, the J call TRBJ2-7; D is possibly TRBD1 (5 bases). This sequence was found in an adult with an advanced solid tumor such as melanoma, head and neck, liver or kidney cancer. Sequences were derived from CD4+ or CD8+ T cells sorted from blood, sampled in a trial of the OX40 agonist ivuxolimab. In DNA, the CDR3 is TGTGCCAGCAGCTTGGTAGGGGTGCCCTACGAGCAGTACTTC. It specifies CASSLVGVPYEQYF.